A selection of T cell receptor beta chains follows, all from one sample in a study of shared clonotypes between healthy human individuals. Sequencing used immunoSEQ multiplex PCR; TCRdb keeps in-frame clones, though not all of them. The table shows about 2.1 million clones, with about 92% occurring only once. Source material: naive CD8+ T cells from PBMCs. These receptors originate from a man aged 18 to 29 in good health. Some clones in this sample may be carry-over from other donors' samples. Both conserved end residues are part of each CDR3. The D gene is left open where the match is weak. Clone size is stated in some rows and not others, as once, few, many or a class when expanded.

TRBV6-5	12	NA	TRBJ1-6	NA	TGTGCCAGCAGTTCCGCCAATTCACCCCTCCACTTT	CASSSANSPLHF
TRBV10-3	14	NA	TRBJ1-2	NA	TGTGCCATCAGTTCAGGCATAGCTAACTATGGCTACACCTTC	CAISSGIANYGYTF
TRBV5-5	15	NA	TRBJ2-7	NA	TGTGCCAGCAGCTTTTCTGGAGGGGCGGCCTACGAGCAGTACTTC	CASSFSGGAAYEQYF
TRBV27	18	NA	TRBJ2-1	TRBD2	TGTGCCAGCAGTGCTACTAGCGGAGGCCGCTCCTCCTACAATGAGCAGTTCTTC	CASSATSGGRSSYNEQFF
TRBV4-3	15	NA	TRBJ1-1	NA	TGCGCCAGCAGCCAAGAGCCAGGGGACGGGTATGGGGCTTTCTTT	CASSQEPGDGYGAFF
TRBV27	14	NA	TRBJ2-7	TRBD1	TGTGCCAGCAGTCTCGGACAGGGATGGGCCGAGCAGTACTTC	CASSLGQGWAEQYF
TRBV28	13	once	TRBJ1-1	NA	TGTGCCAGCAGTTTTGGGGGAGGGACTGAAGCTTTCTTT	CASSFGGGTEAFF
TRBV11-3	18	NA	TRBJ1-1	TRBD1	TGTGCCAGCAGCCCGCCAGAGGGACAGGGTAGGAGATACACTGAAGCTTTCTTT	CASSPPEGQGRRYTEAFF
TRBV5-4	11	once	TRBJ2-7	NA	TGTGCCAGCAGCCGGGGCTACGAGCAGTACTTC	CASSRGYEQYF
TRBV5-4	18	NA	TRBJ2-2	TRBD2	TGTGCCAGCAGCTCGGGACTAGCGGGAGGTTTTGGCACCGGGGAGCTGTTTTTT	CASSSGLAGGFGTGELFF
TRBV5-5	15	once	TRBJ1-1	NA	TGTGCCAGCAGCTTGGCCAACAGATTGAACACTGAAGCTTTCTTT	CASSLANRLNTEAFF
TRBV7-8	17	NA	TRBJ1-1	TRBD1	TGTGCCAGCAGCTTAGGGGGGGGACAGGGACGGAACACTGAAGCTTTCTTT	CASSLGGGQGRNTEAFF
TRBV27	15	NA	TRBJ2-1	NA	TGTGCCAGCGGAGGTACTTGGGGGTACTACAATGAGCAGTTCTTC	CASGGTWGYYNEQFF
TRBV19	13	NA	TRBJ1-2	TRBD1	TGTGCCAGTAGTCCGACAGGGGTCTATGGCTACACCTTC	CASSPTGVYGYTF
TRBV28	16	once	TRBJ1-2	TRBD1	TGTGCCAGCAGCTCGTGGAACAGGGGAACTAACTATGGCTACACCTTC	CASSSWNRGTNYGYTF
TRBV6-5	16	NA	TRBJ2-7	NA	TGTGCCAGCAGTTACTCGATTGGCAAAAGAGCCTACGAGCAGTACTTC	CASSYSIGKRAYEQYF
TRBV28	15	NA	TRBJ2-7	NA	TGTGCCAGCAGTTTATATACAGGACAGACCTACGAGCAGTACTTC	CASSLYTGQTYEQYF
TRBV27	17	NA	TRBJ2-3	NA	TGTGCCAGCAGAACGGACGCGACTCCTTCTAGCACAGATACGCAGTATTTT	CASRTDATPSSTDTQYF
TRBV28	14	NA	TRBJ1-1	NA	TGTGCCAGCAGCCGGGACACCCCGAACACTGAAGCTTTCTTT	CASSRDTPNTEAFF
TRBV14	12	NA	TRBJ1-2	NA	TGTGCCAGCAGTCTGGACAGTTATGGCTACACCTTC	CASSLDSYGYTF
TRBV4-2	15	once	TRBJ1-5	NA	TGTGCCAGCAGCTTGGCGGGTGAAAGCAATCAGCCCCAGCATTTT	CASSLAGESNQPQHF
TRBV10-3	15	NA	TRBJ2-1	TRBD1	TGTGCCACCACAGATGGACAGGGAGTTTACAATGAGCAGTTCTTC	CATTDGQGVYNEQFF
TRBV5-5	18	NA	TRBJ1-2	TRBD1	TGTGCCAGCAGCTTGGAGGGACAGGGCTACGGTACTAACTATGGCTACACCTTC	CASSLEGQGYGTNYGYTF
TRBV7-9	15	NA	TRBJ2-1	NA	TGTGCCAGCAGCTTAGGGACTACCGGTGAGGTTGAGCAGTTCTTC	CASSLGTTGEVEQFF
TRBV5-1	14	NA	TRBJ1-1	NA	TGCGCCAGCAGGCCCCCGGGGGAGGACACTGAAGCTTTCTTT	CASRPPGEDTEAFF
TRBV4-1	17	once	TRBJ2-2	TRBD2	TGCGCCAGCAGCCAACCAACTAGCGGATCGAACACCGGGGAGCTGTTTTTT	CASSQPTSGSNTGELFF
TRBV6-6	16	NA	TRBJ1-5	TRBD1	TGTGCCAGCAGTTACTCCGGGACAGACTCCAATCAGCCCCAGCATTTT	CASSYSGTDSNQPQHF
TRBV29-1	17	once	TRBJ2-2	NA	TGCAGCGTTGAGATTCGCGTAGGCGGGATGAGCACCGGGGAGCTGTTTTTT	CSVEIRVGGMSTGELFF
TRBV2	15	NA	TRBJ2-7	NA	TGTGCCAGCATGGACCCTCGGGACACTAACTACGAGCAGTACTTC	CASMDPRDTNYEQYF
TRBV15	15	NA	TRBJ1-5	NA	TGTGCCACCAGCAGAGCCCTTGGATCGGATCAGCCCCAGCATTTT	CATSRALGSDQPQHF
TRBV29-1	13	NA	TRBJ2-1	NA	TGCAGCGCTTTGTGGGGGGCCTACAATGAGCAGTTCTTC	CSALWGAYNEQFF
TRBV27	18	NA	TRBJ2-3	TRBD1	TGTGCCAGCAGTTTTTCGGTTAGTGTCCAGGGGGCCACAGATACGCAGTATTTT	CASSFSVSVQGATDTQYF
TRBV30	11	NA	TRBJ2-1	NA	TGTGCCTGGACTACCAGCAATGAGCAGTTCTTC	CAWTTSNEQFF
TRBV30	16	NA	TRBJ2-3	TRBD2	TGTGCCTGGAGTGTATCACTAGCGGGAGAGTCAGATACGCAGTATTTT	CAWSVSLAGESDTQYF
TRBV28	16	NA	TRBJ1-1	NA	TGTGCCAGCAGTGTCGACATAACGGGGAGGAACACTGAAGCTTTCTTT	CASSVDITGRNTEAFF
TRBV11-2	14	NA	TRBJ1-1	NA	TGTGCCAGCAGCCCGCAGGGACGTGGCACTGAAGCTTTCTTT	CASSPQGRGTEAFF
TRBV7-6	16	NA	TRBJ2-6	NA	TGTGCCAGCAGCTTAGAGTCGCAGTCTGGGGCCAACGTCCTGACTTTC	CASSLESQSGANVLTF
TRBV28	17	NA	TRBJ2-2	NA	TGTGCCAGTATCCCGCGGGGAAGGGCTTCGGACACCGGGGAGCTGTTTTTT	CASIPRGRASDTGELFF
TRBV11-2	16	once	TRBJ1-1	NA	TGTGCCAGCAGCTTTAGCGGGGCAGTCGGTGGCACTGAAGCTTTCTTT	CASSFSGAVGGTEAFF
TRBV6-1	14	few	TRBJ2-7	NA	TGTGCCAGCAGTGAAGTGGGCTGGGGGAACGAGCAGTACTTC	CASSEVGWGNEQYF
TRBV29-1	12	NA	TRBJ2-1	NA	TGCAGCGTTGAGAGTGTCTACAATGAGCAGTTCTTC	CSVESVYNEQFF
TRBV29-1	14	few	TRBJ2-1	TRBD2	TGCAGCGTTGATAGCGGGAGCTCCTACAATGAGCAGTTCTTC	CSVDSGSSYNEQFF
TRBV18	14	NA	TRBJ2-7	NA	TGTGCCAGCTCACCACCGTCAGGCAGTTACGAGCAGTACTTC	CASSPPSGSYEQYF
TRBV19	13	NA	TRBJ1-5	NA	TGTGCCAGTAGTATCGATGAGTTGCAGCCCCAGCATTTT	CASSIDELQPQHF
TRBV15	13	once	TRBJ1-1	NA	TGTGCCACCAGCAGAGATTGGTCGGCTGAAGCTTTCTTT	CATSRDWSAEAFF
TRBV6-6	12	NA	TRBJ2-1	NA	TGTGCCAGCAGTTACTTAACAGAGGGGCAGTTCTTC	CASSYLTEGQFF
TRBV28	18	NA	TRBJ1-5	TRBD1	TGTGCCGGTCAGGGGGGGAGATCTCGTCTGGGCGAGAATCAGCCCCAGCATTTT	CAGQGGRSRLGENQPQHF
TRBV5-5	15	NA	TRBJ2-7	TRBD1	TGTGCCAGCAGCTTGGAGTACAGGGGGCAAGGGGAGCAGTACTTC	CASSLEYRGQGEQYF